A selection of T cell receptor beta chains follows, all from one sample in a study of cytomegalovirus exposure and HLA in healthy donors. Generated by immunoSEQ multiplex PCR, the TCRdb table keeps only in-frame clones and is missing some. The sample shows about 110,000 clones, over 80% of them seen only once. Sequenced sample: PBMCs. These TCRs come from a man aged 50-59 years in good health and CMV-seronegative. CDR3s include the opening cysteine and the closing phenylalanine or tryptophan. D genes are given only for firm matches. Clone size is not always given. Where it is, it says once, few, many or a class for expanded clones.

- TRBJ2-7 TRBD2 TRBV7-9 CSSSFSASGRVTYEQYF TGTTCCAGCAGCTTTTCGGCTAGCGGGAGGGTAACCTACGAGCAGTACTTC
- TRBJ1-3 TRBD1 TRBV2 CASKDRGYGAIYF TGTGCCAGCAAGGACAGGGGGTATGGAGCCATATATTTT
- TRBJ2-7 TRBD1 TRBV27 CASSPPPDRTYEVF TGTGCCAGCAGTCCGCCCCCGGACAGGACATATGAAGTTTTC
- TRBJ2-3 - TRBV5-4 CASSYSDTQYF TGTGCCAGCAGCTACTCAGATACGCAGTATTTT
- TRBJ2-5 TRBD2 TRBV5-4 CASSGTSGQETQYF TGTGCCAGCAGCGGTACTAGCGGCCAAGAGACCCAGTACTTC
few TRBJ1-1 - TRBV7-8 CASSLPGRENTEAFF TGTGCCAGCAGCCTGCCCGGCAGGGAGAACACTGAAGCTTTCTTT
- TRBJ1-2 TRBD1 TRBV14 CASSHHRGTDYGYTF TGTGCCAGCAGCCACCACAGGGGCACGGACTATGGCTACACCTTC
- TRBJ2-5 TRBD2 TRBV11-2 CASSLGIAGDQETQYF TGTGCCAGCAGCTTAGGTATAGCGGGGGACCAAGAGACCCAGTACTTC
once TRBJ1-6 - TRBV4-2 CASSQETRGNSPLHF TGTGCCAGCAGCCAAGAAACCAGGGGAAATTCACCCCTCCACTTT
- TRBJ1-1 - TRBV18 CASSPPPAGTEAFF TGTGCCAGCTCACCCCCCCCCGCCGGTACTGAAGCTTTCTTT
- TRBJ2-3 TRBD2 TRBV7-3 CASSNRTSGTDTQYF TGTGCCAGCAGCAATAGGACTAGCGGCACAGATACGCAGTATTTT
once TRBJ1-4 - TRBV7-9 CASHLNEEKLFF TGTGCCAGCCACCTAAATGAAGAAAAACTGTTTTTT
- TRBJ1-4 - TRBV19 CASSIRELDEKLFF TGTGCCAGTAGTATAAGGGAGCTGGACGAAAAACTGTTTTTT
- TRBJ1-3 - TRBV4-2 CASSHTQGNSGNTIYF TGTGCCAGCAGCCATACGCAGGGGAACTCTGGAAACACCATATATTTT
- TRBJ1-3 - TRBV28 CASSPPRQVFSGNTIYF TGTGCCAGCAGCCCCCCTAGACAGGTCTTCTCTGGAAACACCATATATTTT
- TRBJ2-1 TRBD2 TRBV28 CASSTSSGSLYNEQFF TGTGCCAGCAGTACCTCGAGCGGGAGCCTTTACAATGAGCAGTTCTTC
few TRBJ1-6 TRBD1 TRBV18 CASNPGQGKNSPLHF TGTGCCAGCAACCCGGGACAGGGGAAAAATTCACCCCTCCACTTT
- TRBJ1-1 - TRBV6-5 CASSYGGANLNTEAFF TGTGCCAGCAGTTACGGGGGGGCCAACCTAAACACTGAAGCTTTCTTT
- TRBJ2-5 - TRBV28 CASSSRGQKQETQYF TGTGCCAGCAGTTCGAGAGGACAGAAGCAAGAGACCCAGTACTTC
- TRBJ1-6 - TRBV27 CASRPARGIYNSPLHF TGTGCCAGCAGACCTGCCCGGGGGATATATAATTCACCCCTCCACTTT
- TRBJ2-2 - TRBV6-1 CASSEYETGTYGELFF TGTGCCAGCAGTGAGTACGAGACAGGGACTTACGGGGAGCTGTTTTTT
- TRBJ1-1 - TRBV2 CASSENRAMNTEAFF TGTGCCAGCAGCGAAAATAGAGCGATGAACACTGAAGCTTTCTTT
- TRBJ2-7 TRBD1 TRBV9 CASSDGTGGGEQYF TGTGCCAGCAGCGACGGGACAGGGGGCGGCGAGCAGTACTTC
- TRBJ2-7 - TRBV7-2 CASSADPLGEGAVEQYF TGTGCCAGCAGCGCCGACCCCCTAGGCGAAGGTGCGGTCGAGCAGTACTTC
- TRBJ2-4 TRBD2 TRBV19 CASSIKQGLAGVLAKNIQYF TGTGCCAGTAGTATAAAACAGGGGCTAGCGGGAGTTCTCGCCAAAAACATTCAGTACTTC
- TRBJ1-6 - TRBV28 CASFNSNSPLPLHF TGTGCCAGCTTTAACTCAAATTCACCCCTTCCCCTCCACTTT
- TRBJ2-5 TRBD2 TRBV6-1 CASSEAPSTSGGGRKETQYF TGTGCCAGCAGTGAAGCCCCCTCGACTAGCGGGGGAGGGAGGAAAGAGACCCAGTACTTC
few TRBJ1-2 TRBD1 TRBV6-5 CASRRDRGDYGYTF TGTGCCAGCCGCCGGGACAGGGGGGACTATGGCTACACCTTC
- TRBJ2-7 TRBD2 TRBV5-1 CASSPREGRQYF TGCGCCAGCAGCCCGCGGGAGGGTAGACAGTACTTC
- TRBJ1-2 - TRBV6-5 CASSPGNNYGYTF TGTGCCAGCAGCCCCGGGAATAACTATGGCTACACCTTC
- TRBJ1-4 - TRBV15 CATSREKGGAGEKLFF TGTGCCACCAGCAGAGAGAAAGGGGGGGCCGGGGAAAAACTGTTTTTT
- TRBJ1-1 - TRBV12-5 CASGQGTEAFF TGTGCTTCCGGCCAGGGCACTGAAGCTTTCTTT
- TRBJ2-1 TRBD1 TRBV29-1 CSVPAGTGSGNEQFF TGCAGCGTTCCCGCCGGGACAGGGTCAGGCAATGAGCAGTTCTTC
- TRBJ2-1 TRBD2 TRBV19 CASRPLAGVGNEQFF TGTGCCAGTAGACCACTAGCGGGAGTGGGCAATGAGCAGTTCTTC
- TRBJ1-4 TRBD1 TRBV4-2 CASSPRDRGDEKLFF TGTGCCAGCAGCCCCCGGGACAGGGGTGATGAAAAACTGTTTTTT
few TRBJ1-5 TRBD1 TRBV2 CASTNEGASLQPQHF TGTGCCAGCACCAATGAGGGGGCGAGTCTGCAGCCCCAGCATTTT
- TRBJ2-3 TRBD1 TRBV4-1 CASSPQQGAPDTQYF TGCGCCAGCAGCCCCCAACAGGGGGCCCCAGATACGCAGTATTTT
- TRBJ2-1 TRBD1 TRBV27 CASSPPDRVATNEQFF TGTGCCAGCAGTCCCCCCGACAGGGTGGCCACGAATGAGCAGTTCTTC
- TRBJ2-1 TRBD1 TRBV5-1 CASQHRDSYNEQFF TGCGCCAGCCAGCACCGGGACAGCTACAATGAGCAGTTCTTC
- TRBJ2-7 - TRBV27 CASSPERPGEQYF TGTGCCAGCAGTCCAGAAAGACCAGGCGAGCAGTACTTC
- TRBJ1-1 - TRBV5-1 CASSLGQNWNTEAFF TGCGCCAGCAGCTTGGGTCAAAACTGGAACACTGAAGCTTTCTTT
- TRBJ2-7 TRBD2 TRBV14 CASSQKLGTSGSYEQYF TGTGCCAGCAGCCAAAAATTGGGGACTAGCGGATCCTACGAGCAGTACTTC
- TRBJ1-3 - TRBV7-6 CASKGGLDGNTIYF TGTGCCAGCAAGGGGGGGCTGGATGGAAACACCATATATTTT
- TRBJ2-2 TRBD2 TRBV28 CASTFSGRGGELFF TGTGCCAGCACCTTTAGCGGGAGAGGTGGGGAGCTGTTTTTT
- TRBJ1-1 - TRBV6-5 CASSYSQGNTEAFF TGTGCCAGCAGTTACTCACAGGGGAACACTGAAGCTTTCTTT
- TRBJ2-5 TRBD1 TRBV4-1 CASSQDRKAGTGYLETQYF TGCGCCAGCAGCCAAGATAGGAAGGCAGGGACAGGGTACTTGGAGACCCAGTACTTC
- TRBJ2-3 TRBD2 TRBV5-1 CASSFLAGGPGDTQYF TGCGCCAGCAGCTTCCTAGCGGGGGGCCCCGGGGATACGCAGTATTTT
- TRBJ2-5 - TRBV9 CASSVESGSGQETQYF TGTGCCAGCAGCGTAGAGTCGGGTTCGGGCCAAGAGACCCAGTACTTC
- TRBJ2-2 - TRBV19 CASSIEGLNTGELFF TGTGCCAGTAGTATCGAGGGTCTTAACACCGGGGAGCTGTTTTTT
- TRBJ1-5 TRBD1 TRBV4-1 CASSQGDRLSNQPQHF TGCGCCAGCAGCCAAGGGGACAGACTTAGCAATCAGCCCCAGCATTTT